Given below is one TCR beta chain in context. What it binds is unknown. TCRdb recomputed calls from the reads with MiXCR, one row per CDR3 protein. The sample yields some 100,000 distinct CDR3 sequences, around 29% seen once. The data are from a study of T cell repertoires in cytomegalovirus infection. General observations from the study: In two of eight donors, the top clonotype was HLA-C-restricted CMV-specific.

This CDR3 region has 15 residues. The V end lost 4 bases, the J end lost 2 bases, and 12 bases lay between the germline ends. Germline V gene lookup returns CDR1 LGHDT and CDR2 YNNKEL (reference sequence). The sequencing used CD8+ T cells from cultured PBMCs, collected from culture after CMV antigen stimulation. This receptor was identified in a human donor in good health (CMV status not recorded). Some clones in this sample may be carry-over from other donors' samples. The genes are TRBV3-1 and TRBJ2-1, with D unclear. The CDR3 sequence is CASSPRVDPYNEQFF. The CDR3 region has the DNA TGTGCCAGCAGCCCTCGGGTAGATCCCTACAATGAGCAGTTCTTC.